This T cell receptor (beta chain) is drawn from a study of post-analysis software for immune sequencing data. At the level of the study: The disease courses spanned relapsing-remitting, secondary progressive and progressive-relapsing forms of multiple sclerosis.

Unique molecular identifiers were built into the TCR beta cDNA libraries. A population of about 0.95 to 10 million T cells gave rise to about half a million cDNA molecules. TCRdb recomputed calls from the PCR reads with MiXCR, one row per CDR3 protein. Here the sample spans around 200,000 distinct CDR3 sequences, 29% being singletons. Findings and caveats of the study: Compared with controls, patients showed significantly lower normalized Chao1 diversity. Patients showed TRBV5-6, TRBV5-1 and TRBV20-1 among 4 or 5 TRBV segments more frequent than in controls. Samples prepared in the same batch strongly co-clustered by F measure.

A word on this clonotype: What it binds is unknown.

Germline V CDR1 and CDR2: SEHNR, FQNEAQ (reference sequence). Deletions cut 5 bases from V and 2 bases from J, with 8 bases between. CDR3 length: 13 residues. This receptor was taken from a girl under 18 with multiple sclerosis. Material: blood. The gene calls are TRBV7-9 and TRBJ2-3, with D unresolved. The CDR3 here is CASSQQTTDTQYF. Here the CDR3 DNA reads TGTGCCAGCAGCCAACAAACCACAGATACGCAGTATTTT.